This T cell receptor (beta chain) was identified in a study of shared clonotypes between healthy human individuals. This clone was observed a single time. Its antigen is still unknown. General study points: Clonotype sharing among donors was expected to depend on sequencing depth. Naive CD4 clonotypes overlapped across several donors at roughly 5.1%.

Clones were sequenced by immunoSEQ multiplex PCR, and TCRdb holds only the in-frame ones, with some missing. This sample has fewer than 2.5 million clones, with over 85% found just once. The CDR3 has 16 amino acids. Deletions cut 6 bases from V and 2 bases from J, with 18 bases between. Per germline, CDR1 MGHRA and CDR2 YSYEKL. All donors were healthy HIV-negative adults lacking recent acute infections or vaccinations. Specimen: naive CD4+ T cells from PBMCs. The subset was: CD45RA+ positively selected. The clonotype comes from a man aged 18 to 30 in good health. Some clones in this sample may be carry-over from other donors' samples. The chain links TRBV4-1 to TRBJ2-3, with a weak D call TRBD2 (6 bases). CDR3 sequence reads: CASSPSGAEVTDTQYF. The CDR3 nucleotides are TGCGCCAGCAGTCCTTCGGGAGCAGAGGTCACAGATACGCAGTATTTT.